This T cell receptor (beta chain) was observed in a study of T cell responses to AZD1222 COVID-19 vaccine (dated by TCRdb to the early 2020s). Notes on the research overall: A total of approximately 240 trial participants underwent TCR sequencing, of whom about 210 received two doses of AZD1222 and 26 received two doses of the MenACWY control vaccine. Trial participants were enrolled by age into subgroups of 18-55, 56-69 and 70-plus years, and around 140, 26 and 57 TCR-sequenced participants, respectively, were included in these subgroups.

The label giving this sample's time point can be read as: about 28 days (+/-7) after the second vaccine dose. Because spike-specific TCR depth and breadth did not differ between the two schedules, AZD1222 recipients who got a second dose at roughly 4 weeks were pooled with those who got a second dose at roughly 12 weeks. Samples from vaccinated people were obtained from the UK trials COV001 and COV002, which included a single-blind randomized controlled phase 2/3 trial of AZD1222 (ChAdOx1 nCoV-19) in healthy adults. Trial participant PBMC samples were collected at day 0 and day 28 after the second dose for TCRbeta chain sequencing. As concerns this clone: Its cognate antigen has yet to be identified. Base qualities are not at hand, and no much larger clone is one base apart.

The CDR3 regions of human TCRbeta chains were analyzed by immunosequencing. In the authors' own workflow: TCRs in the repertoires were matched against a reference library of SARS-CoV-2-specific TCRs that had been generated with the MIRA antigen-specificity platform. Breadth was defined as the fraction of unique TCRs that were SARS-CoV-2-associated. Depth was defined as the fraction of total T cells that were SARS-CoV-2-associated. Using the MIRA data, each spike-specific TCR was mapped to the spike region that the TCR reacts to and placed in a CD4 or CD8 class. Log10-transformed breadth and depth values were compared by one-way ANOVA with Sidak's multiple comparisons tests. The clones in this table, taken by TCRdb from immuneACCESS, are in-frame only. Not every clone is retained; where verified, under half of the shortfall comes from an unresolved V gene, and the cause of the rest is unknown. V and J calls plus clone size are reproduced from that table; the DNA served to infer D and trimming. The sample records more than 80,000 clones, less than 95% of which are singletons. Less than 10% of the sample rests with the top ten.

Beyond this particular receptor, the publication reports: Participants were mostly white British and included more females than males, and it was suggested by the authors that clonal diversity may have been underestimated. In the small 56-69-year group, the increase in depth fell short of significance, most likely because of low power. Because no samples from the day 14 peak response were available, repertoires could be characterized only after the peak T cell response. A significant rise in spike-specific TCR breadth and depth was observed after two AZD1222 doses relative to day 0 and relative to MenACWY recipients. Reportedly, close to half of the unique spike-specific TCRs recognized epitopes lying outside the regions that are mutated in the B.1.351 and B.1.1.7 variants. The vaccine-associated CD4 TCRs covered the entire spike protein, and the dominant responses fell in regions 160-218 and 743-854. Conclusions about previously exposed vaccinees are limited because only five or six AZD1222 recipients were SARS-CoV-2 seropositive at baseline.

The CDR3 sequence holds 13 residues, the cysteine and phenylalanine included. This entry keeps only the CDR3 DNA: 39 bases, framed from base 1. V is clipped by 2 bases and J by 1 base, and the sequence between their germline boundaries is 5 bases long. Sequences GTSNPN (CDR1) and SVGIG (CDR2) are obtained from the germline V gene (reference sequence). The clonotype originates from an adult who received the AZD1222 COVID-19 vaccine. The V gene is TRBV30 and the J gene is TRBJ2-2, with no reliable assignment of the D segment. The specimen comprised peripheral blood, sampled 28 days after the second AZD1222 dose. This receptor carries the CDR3 CAWSYMNTGELFF. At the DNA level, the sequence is TGTGCCTGGAGTTACATGAACACCGGGGAGCTGTTTTTT.